These 22 T cell receptor beta chains originate from one sample sequenced in a study of T cell responses to AZD1222 COVID-19 vaccine. This table comes from immunoSEQ multiplex PCR, and its TCRdb copy is limited to in-frame clones, with some not included. Altogether tens of thousands of clones are present, about 83% being singletons, with the ten largest covering around 52%. Sequenced here: peripheral blood, sampled on day 0 of AZD1222 vaccination. These receptors were collected from an adult in good health.

The CDR3 loop is CASSSGLAGGPREQFF. The CDR3 nucleotides are TGTGCCAGCAGCTCGGGACTAGCGGGAGGGCCCCGGGAGCAGTTCTTC. V usage is TRBV2 and J usage is TRBJ2-1; TRBD2 matches 16 bases. The CDR3 runs 16 residues. Looked up from germline, CDR1 is SNHLY and CDR2 is FYNNEI. J lost 10 bases, V lost 6 bases, and 9 bases had no gene match.

This chain uses TRBV5-6 with TRBJ1-2; 8 bases align to TRBD1. The CDR3 contains 13 residues. CDR1 is SGHDT and CDR2 is YYEEEE in the germline V gene. The trim removed 4 bases at V and 5 bases at J, leaving 4 bases unmatched. CDR3 nucleotides: TGTGCCAGCAGCAGACAGGGGTGGTATGGCTACACCTTC. It is translated as CASSRQGWYGYTF.

The genes are TRBV30 and TRBJ2-6, with no clear D. V lost 3 bases and J lost 0, with 9 bases in between. CDR1 and CDR2 (germline): GTSNPN, SVGIG (reference sequence). The CDR3 has 15 amino acids. The CDR3 loop is CAWRERRSGANVLTF. The CDR3 region has the DNA TGTGCCTGGAGGGAGCGTCGCTCTGGGGCCAACGTCCTGACTTTC.

The V gene is TRBV5-5, the J gene TRBJ1-6; no firm D call. Trimming cost V 0 bases and J 6 bases, with 7 bases left between them. Germline V gives CDR1 SGHKS, CDR2 YYEKEE (reference sequence). The CDR3 is 14 residues long. CDR3 coding DNA: TGTGCCAGCAGCTTGGCGGTGTCTAATTCACCCCTCCACTTT. Its translation: CASSLAVSNSPLHF.

The chain is built from TRBV28 and TRBJ1-4, with D unclear. The V gene lost 1 base and the J gene lost 8 bases, with 8 bases spanning the gap. CDR1 and CDR2 from the germline V gene are MDHEN and SYDVKM. This CDR3 contains 13 residues. The CDR3 DNA reads as TGTGCCAGCAGTTTATTTGTCAGAGAAAAACTGTTTTTT. It specifies CASSLFVREKLFF. The full variable domain, with the rest looked up from reference TRBV28 and TRBJ1-4, is DVKVTQSSRYLVKRTGEKVFLECVQDMDHENMFWYRQDPGLGLRLIYFSYDVKMKEKGDIPEGYSVSREKKERFSLILESASTNQTSMYLCASSLFVREKLFFGSGTQLSVL.

The chain recombines TRBV3-1 (or the pseudogene TRBV3-2) with TRBJ2-7, with TRBD2 identical over 10 bases. The germline V gene encodes CDR1 LGHDT and CDR2 YNNKEL (reference sequence). The V and J ends lost 1 base and 2 bases, in that order; junction bases with no gene match: 2. The CDR3 is made up of 15 amino acids. The CDR3 DNA follows: TGTGCCAGCAGCCAAGGGAGCGGGAGGGCCTACGAGCAGTACTTC. Protein: CASSQGSGRAYEQYF.

The chain is built from TRBV28 and TRBJ1-6; D call uncertain. This CDR3 has 14 residues. V gave up 6 bases and J gave up 10 bases, with 16 bases separating them. The germline gives CDR1 MDHEN, CDR2 SYDVKM. The CDR3 coding sequence is TGTGCCAGCAGCCCCCTGGCGTGGGAATCACCCCTCCACTTT. Amino acid sequence: CASSPLAWESPLHF. Based on the CDR3 plus reference TRBV28 and TRBJ1-6, the full variable domain is DVKVTQSSRYLVKRTGEKVFLECVQDMDHENMFWYRQDPGLGLRLIYFSYDVKMKEKGDIPEGYSVSREKKERFSLILESASTNQTSMYLCASSPLAWESPLHFGNGTRLTVT.

This clone showed up just once. The chain employs TRBV11-2 and TRBJ1-1, with D uncertain. V lost 1 base and J lost 7, with 4 bases in between. The CDR3 is 11 residues long. The germline V gene has CDR1 SGHAT and CDR2 FQNNGV. The CDR3 spells CASSLVFEAFF. CDR3 DNA: TGTGCCAGCAGCTTAGTGTTTGAAGCTTTCTTT.

This clone was seen only once. The genes are TRBV28 and TRBJ2-1; D not resolved. Germline lookup yields CDR1 MDHEN and CDR2 SYDVKM. The CDR3 totals 17 residues. V was cut by 5 bases and J by 4 bases, with 21 bases left in between. The CDR3 sequence: CASSLGLKSRFYNEQFF. In nucleotides, the CDR3 is TGTGCCAGCAGTCTCGGTCTGAAGTCCCGGTTTTACAATGAGCAGTTCTTC.

The J gene is TRBJ2-2, the V gene TRBV2, with D uncertain. V was shortened by 1 base and J by 6 bases, with 9 bases between the two germline ends. The germline V gene encodes CDR1 SNHLY and CDR2 FYNNEI. The CDR3 consists of 14 residues. The CDR3 nucleotides read TGTGCCAGCAGTGAAGGGCTAACTCCCGGGGAGCTGTTTTTT. Translating gives CASSEGLTPGELFF. The full variable domain, in which reference TRBV2 and TRBJ2-2 provide the parts outside the CDR3, is EPEVTQTPSHQVTQMGQEVILRCVPISNHLYFYWYRQILGQKVEFLVSFYNNEISEKSEIFDDQFSVERPDGSNFTLKIRSTKLEDSAMYFCASSEGLTPGELFFGEGSRLTVL.

This chain connects TRBV12-5 to TRBJ2-7; D remains ambiguous. The germline CDR1 and CDR2 sequences are LGHNT and FRNRAP. The CDR3 is 15 residues long. Trimming shortened V by 2 bases and J by 0 bases, and 11 bases separated the two germline ends. The CDR3 region is CASGLIHRYSYEQYF. The CDR3 DNA reads TGTGCTAGTGGTTTGATCCACAGATACTCCTACGAGCAGTACTTC.

The CDR3 spells CASSPGLALRAPYEQYF. The CDR3 nucleotides are TGTGCCAGCAGCCCTGGACTAGCGTTACGGGCCCCCTACGAGCAGTACTTC. J is TRBJ2-7 and V is TRBV3-1 (or the pseudogene TRBV3-2); 9 bases agree with TRBD2. Germline CDR1 LGHDT, CDR2 YNNKEL (reference sequence). The junction had 12 bases not matched to a gene; V was cut back by 4 bases and J by 2 bases. The CDR3 is 17 residues long.

The chain has TRBV2 and TRBJ1-1; no reliable D call. The CDR3 contains 13 residues. Germline V gene data show CDR1 as SNHLY and CDR2 as FYNNEI. V was shortened by 6 bases and J by 4 bases, with 12 bases between the two germline ends. Here the CDR3 DNA reads TGTGCCAGCAGCACAAGCGTCAGCACTGAAGCTTTCTTT. This gives the protein CASSTSVSTEAFF.

CDR3 loop: CASSPPGRANTGELFF. CDR3 nucleotides: TGTGCCAGCTCACCACCGGGAAGGGCGAACACCGGGGAGCTGTTTTTT. The chain employs TRBV18 and TRBJ2-2, with unresolved D. Germline values: CDR1 KGHSH, CDR2 LQKENI. The V end lost 0 bases, the J end lost 0 bases, and 8 bases lay between the germline ends. CDR3 length: 16 residues.

V is TRBV11-2 and J is TRBJ2-1; 9 nucleotides match TRBD2. V dropped 5 bases and J dropped 6; count of bases not matched to a gene: 5. The CDR3 covers 14 residues. CDR1 is SGHAT and CDR2 is FQNNGV in the germline V gene. In nucleotides, the CDR3 is TGTGCCAGCAGCGTGGGACTAGCAATCAATGAGCAGTTCTTC. It is translated as CASSVGLAINEQFF.

Written as DNA, the CDR3 is TGTGCCAGCAGCAAGACAGGGCCGGGTTCACCCCTCCACTTT. Translation gives CASSKTGPGSPLHF. The chain couples TRBV7-2 to TRBJ1-6, with 7 bases that match TRBD1. The germline CDR1 and CDR2 sequences are SGHTA and FQGNSA. The CDR3 is 14 amino acids. With 5 bases clipped from V and 9 bases from J, the junction kept 7 bases outside the gene matches.

The genes are TRBV5-5 and TRBJ2-1; TRBD2 agrees at 8 bases. CDR3 length equals 16 residues. With V trimmed by 4 bases and J by 3 bases, 9 bases remained unmatched. The germline V gene has CDR1 SGHKS and CDR2 YYEKEE (reference sequence). The CDR3 DNA reads TGTGCCAGCAGCCAACACCCCGGGACTAGCTACAATGAGCAGTTCTTC. Amino acid sequence: CASSQHPGTSYNEQFF.

The chain uses TRBV5-1 and TRBJ2-3; D unresolved. The V and J ends lost 7 bases and 6 bases respectively, with 21 bases between them. The CDR3 loop spans 15 amino acids. Per the germline V gene, CDR1 is SGHRS and CDR2 is YFSETQ. The CDR3 nucleotides are TGCGCCAGCTCAAGGGCAGGTATGAATTCGGATACGCAGTATTTT. Encoded protein: CASSRAGMNSDTQYF. The full variable domain, in which reference TRBV5-1 and TRBJ2-3 provide the parts outside the CDR3, is KAGVTQTPRYLIKTRGQQVTLSCSPISGHRSVSWYQQTPGQGLQFLFEYFSETQRNKGNFPGRFSGRQFSNSRSEMNVSTLELGDSALYLCASSRAGMNSDTQYFGPGTRLTVL.

This clone has only a few counts. This chain connects TRBV28 to TRBJ1-6, with 12 bases matching TRBD1. Looked up from germline, CDR1 is MDHEN and CDR2 is SYDVKM. The junction had 6 bases not matched to a gene; V was cut back by 5 bases and J by 4 bases. The CDR3 has 17 amino acids. The DNA of the CDR3 is TGTGCCAGCAGTGTCGGGACAGGGGGCTTGTATAATTCACCCCTCCACTTT. Translated: CASSVGTGGLYNSPLHF.

The chain uses TRBV5-1 and TRBJ1-6; tentatively, D is TRBD1 (5 bases). With 2 bases removed from V and 10 bases from J, the gap between germline ends came to 19 bases. In germline, CDR1 is SGHRS, CDR2 YFSETQ. The CDR3 loop spans 16 amino acids. In nucleotides, the CDR3 is TGCGCCAGCAGCTTACTCGGACGGGACCAAGGGTCACCCCTCCACTTT. It codes for CASSLLGRDQGSPLHF. The complete variable domain, with remaining parts taken from reference TRBV5-1 and TRBJ1-6, reads KAGVTQTPRYLIKTRGQQVTLSCSPISGHRSVSWYQQTPGQGLQFLFEYFSETQRNKGNFPGRFSGRQFSNSRSEMNVSTLELGDSALYLCASSLLGRDQGSPLHFGNGTRLTVT.

This clone was counted between two and nine times. The chain joins TRBV7-6 to TRBJ2-1; D may be TRBD2 (6 bases). This CDR3 contains 15 residues. Germline-derived CDR1 and CDR2 are SGHVS and FNYEAQ. V lost 5 bases and J lost 0, with 11 bases in between. The CDR3 here is CASSLLGGSYNEQFF. DNA of the CDR3: TGTGCCAGCAGCCTTCTCGGGGGCTCCTACAATGAGCAGTTCTTC.

The chain has TRBV5-6 and TRBJ1-1, with 8 bases lining up with TRBD1. The V and J ends lost 2 bases and 1 base, in that order; junction bases with no gene match: 4. Looked up from germline, CDR1 is SGHDT and CDR2 is YYEEEE. The CDR3 contains 15 residues. The CDR3 DNA reads TGTGCCAGCAGCTTACCGGGACAGGCGAACACTGAAGCTTTCTTT. This codes for CASSLPGQANTEAFF.